This passage covers 9 T cell receptor beta chains from one sample sequenced in a study of blood T cell repertoires in COVID-19. The protocol was immunoSEQ multiplex PCR, while the TCRdb copy is restricted to in-frame clones and leaves out a portion. The top ten hold roughly 2.5% of the sample, which has some 90,000 clones, roughly 90% seen once. Material for sequencing was peripheral blood. Source of these receptors: a man aged 50 to 59 with COVID-19, enrolled during active disease.

The table lists this clone with a few counts. V usage is TRBV5-4 and J usage is TRBJ1-6; 8 bases align to TRBD1. This CDR3 has 14 residues. Germline V gives CDR1 SGHNT, CDR2 YYREEE (reference sequence). J gave up 7 bases and V 5 bases, and 5 bases lay outside the gene matches. The CDR3 nucleotides are TGTGCCAGCAGGGCCGGACAGGGAAATTCACCCCTCCACTTT. This encodes CASRAGQGNSPLHF.

The CDR3 sequence is CASIQGGYGYTF. The DNA of the CDR3 is TGTGCCAGCATACAGGGAGGGTATGGCTACACCTTC. The gene calls are TRBV2 and TRBJ1-2, with D perhaps TRBD1 (6 bases). Deletions cut 7 bases from V and 5 bases from J, with 11 bases between. The CDR3 spans 12 residues. CDR1 is SNHLY, CDR2 FYNNEI, per germline.

The chain joins TRBV5-4 to TRBJ1-4; TRBD1 is a possible D gene (6 bases). Trimming took off 4 bases at V and 5 bases at J, with 15 bases between the two ends. The germline V gene has CDR1 SGHNT and CDR2 YYREEE (reference sequence). The CDR3 runs to 15 residues. CDR3 nucleotide sequence: TGTGCCAGCAGCCCGGAAGGGGGTCGGAATGAAAAACTGTTTTTT. It translates to CASSPEGGRNEKLFF.

A single count supports this clone. CDR3 amino acids: CASRKGGGNTEAFF. As DNA, the CDR3 is TGTGCCAGCAGGAAGGGCGGGGGGAACACTGAAGCTTTCTTT. The rearrangement uses TRBV6-5 and TRBJ1-1; TRBD1 is a possible D gene (5 bases). The CDR3 totals 14 residues. V was pared by 6 bases and J by 1 base, with 12 bases between. Germline-derived CDR1 and CDR2 are MNHEY and SVGAGI.

The chain employs TRBV5-1 and TRBJ2-7, with 9 bases identical to TRBD2. The J segment lost 2 bases and the V segment lost 2 bases, leaving 5 bases of the junction unmatched. The CDR3 covers 15 residues. Germline V lookup: CDR1 SGHRS, CDR2 YFSETQ. The CDR3 here is CASSLWASGTYEQYF. In nucleotides, the CDR3 is TGCGCCAGCAGCTTATGGGCTAGCGGGACCTACGAGCAGTACTTC.

CDR3 sequence: CASSLSGADTQYF. CDR3 in DNA: TGTGCCAGCAGCCTAAGCGGGGCAGATACGCAGTATTTT. The chain joins TRBV5-4 to TRBJ2-3; 7 bases agree with TRBD2. Germline V gene data show CDR1 as SGHNT and CDR2 as YYREEE (reference sequence). The J segment lost 4 bases and the V segment lost 4 bases, leaving 3 bases of the junction unmatched. The CDR3 runs to 13 residues.

The V gene is TRBV11-2, the J gene TRBJ2-5; D is uncertain. Germline assignment: CDR1 SGHAT and CDR2 FQNNGV. The CDR3 extends over 14 amino acids. Trimming pared 0 bases from V and 5 bases from J, leaving 10 bases between. The CDR3 sequence is CASSLDRLTETQYF. The CDR3 DNA sequence: TGTGCCAGCAGCTTAGATCGCCTAACGGAGACCCAGTACTTC.

Here the CDR3 DNA reads TGTGCCAGCAGCTCAGACGGGAGGTATAATTCACCCCTCCACTTT. Amino acids: CASSSDGRYNSPLHF. V gene TRBV14 combines with J gene TRBJ1-6; the D is unclear. CDR1 SGHDN and CDR2 FVKESK come from the germline V gene. The germline V and J ends were trimmed by 5 bases and 4 bases, with 12 bases remaining between them. The length of the CDR3 is 15 residues. Together with reference TRBV14 and TRBJ1-6, the CDR3 gives the full variable domain: EAGVTQFPSHSVIEKGQTVTLRCDPISGHDNLYWYRRVMGKEIKFLLHFVKESKQDESGMPNNRFLAERTGGTYSTLKVQPAELEDSGVYFCASSSDGRYNSPLHFGNGTRLTVT.

The chain uses TRBV15 and TRBJ1-4; no reliable D call. Trimming cost V 3 bases and J 0 bases, with 11 bases left between them. Looked up from germline, CDR1 is LNHNV and CDR2 is YYDKDF (reference sequence). This CDR3 is built from 16 residues. CDR3 sequence reads: CATSRDFGTTNEKLFF. In nucleotides, the CDR3 is TGTGCCACCAGCAGGGACTTTGGGACAACTAATGAAAAACTGTTTTTT. Drawing the rest from reference TRBV15 and TRBJ1-4, the complete variable domain is DAMVIQNPRYQVTQFGKPVTLSCSQTLNHNVMYWYQQKSSQAPKLLFHYYDKDFNNEADTPDNFQSRRPNTSFCFLDIRSPGLGDTAMYLCATSRDFGTTNEKLFFGSGTQLSVL.